This TCR beta chain derives from a study of T cell repertoires in cytomegalovirus infection. Study-wide results and limits: Ex vivo, HLA-C-restricted CMV-specific TCR beta clonotypes prevailed over the rest of the response.

Each CDR3 protein gets one entry after TCRdb re-called the reads with MiXCR. The table lists about 310,000 distinct CDR3 sequences, approximately 25% of them singletons, with about an eighth in the top ten. Worth noting for this clonotype: Its cognate antigen is unknown.

This CDR3 has 17 residues. CDR1 and CDR2 from the germline V gene are WSHSY and SAAADI. Trimming removed 6 bases from V and 2 bases from J, with 20 bases in between. The sequence derives from a human donor in good health (CMV status not recorded). Some clones in this sample may be carry-over from other donors' samples. This rearrangement joins TRBV10-2 to TRBJ1-5; D not resolved. The input for sequencing was cultured PBMCs, taken from culture after CMV antigen stimulation. CDR3 in amino acids: CASSSDPRRTGNQPQHF. In DNA, the CDR3 is TGCGCCAGCAGCTCTGACCCTCGGAGGACCGGCAATCAGCCCCAGCATTTT.